This T cell receptor beta chain was documented in a study of control samples from healthy donors and cancer patients. V trimming: 3 bases; J trimming: 6 bases; junction bases outside the gene matches: 7. Per the germline V gene, CDR1 is KGHSH and CDR2 is LQKENI. The CDR3 contains 14 residues. Some clones are missing from TCRdb's copy, which holds only in-frame ones; the method was immunoSEQ multiplex PCR. The profile shows about 130,000 clones, just under 95% of them singletons. The source of this sequence is a man aged 30 to 45 in good health. The chain has TRBV18 and TRBJ1-2, with 7 bases fitting TRBD1. The sample was blood. The CDR3 DNA reads as TGTGCCAGCTCACCGGCGGGCCAGGGGGATGGCTACACCTTC. Amino acids: CASSPAGQGDGYTF.